This T cell receptor beta chain stems from a study of graft-versus-host responses after intestinal transplantation. As concerns this clone: Its antigen is still unknown.

There are 13 residues in the CDR3. In germline, CDR1 is MGHRA, CDR2 YSYEKL. The V and J ends lost 0 bases and 7 bases respectively, with 9 bases between them. Only in-frame clones appear in the TCRdb table, and some are missing; sequencing was by immunoSEQ multiplex PCR. The data show about 92,000 clones, roughly 87% seen once. The material sequenced was unstimulated CD8+ T cells sorted from spleen or lymph node cells, taken before intestinal transplant. The clonotype originates from a human donor who received an intestinal transplant. This chain connects TRBV4-1 to TRBJ1-1; D not certain. The CDR3 DNA reads TGCGCCAGCAGCCAAGAATGGGGATTTGAAGCTTTCTTT. It is translated as CASSQEWGFEAFF.